These 30 T cell receptor beta chains originate from one sample sequenced in a study of identifying expanded T cells in peripheral blood. Profiling relied on immunoSEQ multiplex PCR, and the TCRdb table lists in-frame clones only, not all of them. Seen here are approximately 140,000 clones, 80% to 90% observed once, and the top ten hold more than 7%. Sequencing input: blood. These TCRs come from a person aged 18 to 75 in good health.

J is TRBJ1-1 and V is TRBV5-1; possibly TRBD1 for D (5 bases). Between the trimmed V and J ends, which lost 2 bases and 11 bases, there was a span of 10 bases. Germline V gives CDR1 SGHRS, CDR2 YFSETQ. The CDR3 loop spans 11 amino acids. The CDR3: CASSLEGAAFF. The CDR3, as DNA: TGCGCCAGCAGCTTAGAAGGGGCGGCTTTCTTT.

This clone has just a few counts. This chain joins TRBV29-1 and TRBJ1-5, with 8 positions matching TRBD1. Germline V gene data show CDR1 as SQVTM and CDR2 as ANQGSEA. The CDR3 length is 12 residues. CDR3 sequence reads: CSAGGLNQPQHF. CDR3 nucleotides: TGCAGTGCAGGGGGCCTCAATCAGCCCCAGCATTTT.

The CDR3: CASSWGTMDTEAFF. The CDR3 DNA follows: TGTGCCAGCAGTTGGGGGACAATGGACACTGAAGCTTTCTTT. The chain recombines TRBV6-5 with TRBJ1-1, with D maybe TRBD1 (6 bases). With 4 bases removed from V and 3 bases from J, the gap between germline ends came to 12 bases. CDR1 is MNHEY, CDR2 SVGAGI, per germline. This CDR3 is built from 14 residues.

The V call is TRBV7-3, the J call TRBJ2-1, with 9 bases matching TRBD1. The CDR3 contains 19 residues. Looked up from germline, CDR1 is SGHTA and CDR2 is FQGTGA. Trimming cost V 0 bases and J 0 bases; bases outside gene matches: 9. As DNA, the CDR3 is TGTGCCAGCAGCTTAACGTCATGGGCGGACAGGGGCTCCTACAATGAGCAGTTCTTC. Its protein product is CASSLTSWADRGSYNEQFF.

V usage is TRBV29-1 and J usage is TRBJ1-5; D is uncertain. The CDR3 is 14 residues long. Germline CDR1 SQVTM, CDR2 ANQGSEA. Trimming shortened V by 4 bases and J by 2 bases, and 12 bases separated the two germline ends. The CDR3 DNA is TGCAGCGTTGCGAGCGGATGGGGCAATCAGCCCCAGCATTTT. Residues: CSVASGWGNQPQHF.

J is TRBJ1-3 and V is TRBV28; the D is unclear. Germline V gene lookup returns CDR1 MDHEN and CDR2 SYDVKM. Trimming stripped 6 bases from V and 4 bases from J, with 16 bases between. This CDR3 region has 15 residues. The chain's CDR3 is CASSESPDPGNTIYF. CDR3 nucleotide sequence: TGTGCCAGCAGCGAATCCCCCGATCCAGGAAACACCATATATTTT.

Concerning this clone: The same CDR3 also results from other DNA sequences found in this sample. The rearrangement uses TRBV18 and TRBJ2-7; maybe TRBD2 (7 bases). This CDR3 region has 14 residues. Germline V gives CDR1 KGHSH, CDR2 LQKENI. V dropped 6 bases and J dropped 3 bases, with 15 bases sitting between them. CDR3 DNA sequence: TGTGCCAGCTCCTTGGGGGGGGGCTACTACGAGCAGTACTTC. It codes for CASSLGGGYYEQYF.

This clone appeared a few times. The rearrangement joins TRBV9 to TRBJ1-3; 9 positions agree with TRBD1. The CDR3 totals 17 residues. Germline V gene data show CDR1 as SGDLS and CDR2 as YYNGEE. After removal of 2 bases from V and 3 bases from J, the junction contained 9 bases not matched to a gene. CDR3 amino acids: CASSVTSGQGSGNTIYF. The CDR3 DNA follows: TGTGCCAGCAGCGTCACGTCGGGACAGGGTAGTGGAAACACCATATATTTT.

The rearrangement links TRBV28 to TRBJ2-1; 9 bases line up with TRBD2. This CDR3 comprises 16 residues. The V segment lost 6 bases and the J segment 4 bases; nucleotides outside the gene matches: 10. CDR1 and CDR2 from the germline V gene are MDHEN and SYDVKM. CDR3 in amino acids: CASRSLTSGAYNEQFF. Written as DNA, the CDR3 is TGTGCCAGCAGATCCCTGACTAGCGGCGCTTACAATGAGCAGTTCTTC.

The chain joins TRBV5-1 to TRBJ2-3, with 8 bases fitting TRBD2. CDR3 length: 14 residues. V dropped 3 bases and J dropped 1; count of bases not matched to a gene: 1. Per germline, CDR1 SGHRS and CDR2 YFSETQ. CDR3 bases: TGCGCCAGCAGCTCCGGGGGGGGCACAGATACGCAGTATTTT. Its translation is CASSSGGGTDTQYF. The full variable domain, in which reference TRBV5-1 and TRBJ2-3 provide the parts outside the CDR3, is KAGVTQTPRYLIKTRGQQVTLSCSPISGHRSVSWYQQTPGQGLQFLFEYFSETQRNKGNFPGRFSGRQFSNSRSEMNVSTLELGDSALYLCASSSGGGTDTQYFGPGTRLTVL.

The chain carries TRBV2 and TRBJ2-7, with no clear D. The CDR3 is 13 amino acids. V lost 3 bases, J lost 2 bases, and 8 bases lay in between. In germline, CDR1 is SNHLY, CDR2 FYNNEI. The CDR3 DNA follows: TGTGCCAGCAGTGACGGCCGGGCCTACGAGCAGTACTTC. Amino acid sequence: CASSDGRAYEQYF.

This clone is a singleton in its sample. The chain joins TRBV9 to TRBJ2-1; D possibly corresponds to TRBD1 (5 bases). The CDR3 has 13 residues. The V end was cut by 4 bases, the J end by 4 bases, with 9 bases between. Germline V lookup: CDR1 SGDLS, CDR2 YYNGEE. The CDR3, as DNA: TGTGCCAGCAGCTTGACAGATTACAATGAGCAGTTCTTC. Protein: CASSLTDYNEQFF.

CDR3 loop: CASSTGTQDTQYF. The CDR3 DNA follows: TGTGCCAGCAGCACAGGGACTCAAGATACGCAGTATTTT. This chain uses TRBV7-3 with TRBJ2-3; the D gene could be TRBD1 or TRBD2 (6 bases each). The CDR3 length is 13 residues. V was trimmed by 5 bases and J by 5 bases, leaving 11 bases between them. Per germline, CDR1 SGHTA and CDR2 FQGTGA.

The chain has TRBV2 and TRBJ2-1; tentative D call: TRBD2 (5 bases). With 6 bases removed from V and 8 bases from J, the gap between germline ends came to 17 bases. The CDR3 sequence is 14 residues long. Germline assignment: CDR1 SNHLY and CDR2 FYNNEI. The CDR3 sequence is CASRDWNRGDEQFF. CDR3 in DNA: TGTGCCAGCAGGGACTGGAACCGTGGGGATGAGCAGTTCTTC.

The chain joins TRBV11-2 to TRBJ1-2; D call uncertain. There are 12 residues in the CDR3. V lost 0 bases and J 8 bases, leaving 7 bases between the germline ends. The germline gives CDR1 SGHAT, CDR2 FQNNGV. CDR3 sequence: CASSLEGLGYTF. Written as DNA, the CDR3 is TGTGCCAGCAGCTTAGAAGGGCTCGGCTACACCTTC.

The chain carries TRBV2 and TRBJ1-1; D not certain. The CDR3 contains 14 residues. Per the germline V gene, CDR1 is SNHLY and CDR2 is FYNNEI. V was trimmed by 6 bases and J by 2 bases, leaving 13 bases between them. The CDR3 reads CASSAIQFNTEAFF. CDR3 bases: TGTGCCAGCAGCGCGATCCAATTTAACACTGAAGCTTTCTTT.

V usage is TRBV15 and J usage is TRBJ1-2; no firm D call. Germline CDR1 is LNHNV and CDR2 is YYDKDF (reference sequence). V was cut by 4 bases and J by 7 bases, with 13 bases left in between. This CDR3 is built from 13 residues. Here the CDR3 DNA reads TGTGCCACCAGCACTGCGGGAGGGAGTGGCTACACCTTC. Translating gives CATSTAGGSGYTF.

V is TRBV19 and J is TRBJ2-2; D ambiguous. The CDR3 is 15 residues long. Germline CDR1 is LNHDA and CDR2 is SQIVND (reference sequence). Trimming took off 7 bases at V and 3 bases at J, with 15 bases between the two ends. CDR3: CASTNGVGDTGELFF. The CDR3 coding sequence is TGTGCCAGTACCAACGGCGTGGGCGACACCGGGGAGCTGTTTTTT.

This clone is labeled as medium-sized. The chain uses TRBV4-2 and TRBJ2-6; a weak D match, TRBD1 (5 bases). Germline-derived CDR1 and CDR2 are LGHNA and YNFKEQ. Trimming left V 5 bases short and J 0 bases short, with 11 bases between. The CDR3 sequence is 16 residues long. In DNA form, the CDR3 reads TGTGCCAGCAGCGAAGGACAAAACTCTGGGGCCAACGTCCTGACTTTC. It codes for CASSEGQNSGANVLTF.

The chain recombines TRBV29-1 with TRBJ2-5, with D uncertain. Judging by the DNA end, TRBJ2-7 fits better; the J call may be wrong. This CDR3 has 13 residues. Germline V lookup: CDR1 SQVTM, CDR2 ANQGSEA. CDR3 residues: CSAGGRSRYEQYF. CDR3 DNA sequence: TGCAGCGCGGGCGGCAGGTCGAGATACGAGCAGTACTTC.

This sequence joins TRBV5-5 and TRBJ2-1, with D perhaps TRBD1 (5 bases). The germline V gene encodes CDR1 SGHKS and CDR2 YYEKEE (reference sequence). V gave up 0 bases and J gave up 8 bases, with 18 bases separating them. There are 16 residues in the CDR3. CDR3 residues: CASSLEAGILFDEQFF. In nucleotides, the CDR3 is TGTGCCAGCAGCTTGGAGGCAGGGATCCTATTTGATGAGCAGTTCTTC.

This chain connects TRBV6-5 to TRBJ2-7; D is unclear. CDR1 and CDR2 from the germline V gene are MNHEY and SVGAGI. V shed 6 bases and J shed 2 bases, with 14 bases lying between them. The CDR3 runs 14 residues. CDR3 sequence: CASSSTRDTYEQYF. CDR3 nucleotides: TGTGCCAGCAGCTCTACACGTGATACCTACGAGCAGTACTTC.

The sample holds a few counts of this clone. The J gene is TRBJ2-1, the V gene TRBV5-4; maybe TRBD2 (6 bases). Germline V gene lookup returns CDR1 SGHNT and CDR2 YYREEE (reference sequence). CDR3 size: 12 residues. V was clipped by 4 bases and J by 10 bases, with 12 bases between them. CDR3 protein: CASSEGLREQFF. In nucleotides, the CDR3 is TGTGCCAGCAGCGAGGGACTTCGGGAGCAGTTCTTC. The whole variable domain, remainder taken from reference TRBV5-4 and TRBJ2-1, is ETGVTQSPTHLIKTRGQQVTLRCSSQSGHNTVSWYQQALGQGPQFIFQYYREEENGRGNFPPRFSGLQFPNYSSELNVNALELDDSALYLCASSEGLREQFFGPGTRLTVL.

This chain uses TRBV6-1 with TRBJ1-3; TRBD1 matches at 7 bases. V shed 7 bases and J 1 base; nucleotides not matched to a gene: 7. Germline CDR1 reads MNHNS; CDR2 reads SASEGT. The CDR3 totals 15 residues. CDR3 in amino acids: CASTRGQASGNTIYF. For the CDR3, the DNA is TGTGCCAGCACCAGAGGACAGGCGTCTGGAAACACCATATATTTT.

This clone was seen many times. The J gene is TRBJ2-2, the V gene TRBV11-2; 11 bases map to TRBD2. The V and J ends lost 5 bases and 6 bases, in that order; junction bases with no gene match: 8. CDR1 is SGHAT, CDR2 FQNNGV, per germline. The CDR3 length is 16 residues. CDR3 residues: CASSNQGLAGAGELFF. Here the CDR3 DNA reads TGTGCCAGCAGCAACCAAGGACTAGCGGGTGCCGGGGAGCTGTTTTTT.

V is TRBV4-1 and J is TRBJ2-7; maybe TRBD1 (6 bases). The CDR3 spans 17 residues. Between the trimmed V and J ends, which lost 5 bases and 0 bases, there was a span of 20 bases. Germline lookup yields CDR1 MGHRA and CDR2 YSYEKL. The CDR3 DNA reads as TGCGCCAGCAGCATCGCCGGGACATCTCGCCTCTCCTACGAGCAGTACTTC. The encoded protein is CASSIAGTSRLSYEQYF.

This clone was detected once. This rearrangement joins TRBV7-2 to TRBJ2-7; D not certain. Germline V gene data show CDR1 as SGHTA and CDR2 as FQGNSA. The CDR3 length is 11 residues. Trimming cost V 5 bases and J 2 bases, with 4 bases left between them. This CDR3 reads CASSAAYEQYF. CDR3 nucleotides: TGTGCCAGCAGCGCCGCCTACGAGCAGTACTTC.

The rearrangement uses TRBV7-2 and TRBJ2-1, with TRBD2 identical over 7 bases. Trimming cost V 4 bases and J 3 bases; bases outside gene matches: 3. This CDR3 has 14 residues. The germline CDR1 and CDR2 sequences are SGHTA and FQGNSA. CDR3 bases: TGTGCCAGCAGCTCGACTAGCAGCTACAATGAGCAGTTCTTC. Protein sequence: CASSSTSSYNEQFF.

The gene calls are TRBV11-3 and TRBJ2-7, with D unresolved. Deletions cut 2 bases from V and 0 bases from J, with 11 bases between. The CDR3 is made up of 15 amino acids. Germline assignment: CDR1 SGHNT and CDR2 YENEEA. CDR3 protein: CASSLFGGSSYEQYF. CDR3 sequence (DNA): TGTGCCAGCAGCTTATTTGGCGGAAGCTCCTACGAGCAGTACTTC.

This clone was seen a few times. Distinct nucleotide sequences in the sample also encode this CDR3. The chain uses TRBV7-2 and TRBJ2-1; 10 bases align to TRBD1. V was pared by 5 bases and J by 7 bases, with 2 bases of the junction left unmatched. Germline CDR1 is SGHTA and CDR2 is FQGNSA. This CDR3 is 13 amino acids long. The CDR3 DNA reads as TGTGCCAGCAGCAGGACAGGGGGAAATGAGCAGTTCTTC. Translating it yields CASSRTGGNEQFF.